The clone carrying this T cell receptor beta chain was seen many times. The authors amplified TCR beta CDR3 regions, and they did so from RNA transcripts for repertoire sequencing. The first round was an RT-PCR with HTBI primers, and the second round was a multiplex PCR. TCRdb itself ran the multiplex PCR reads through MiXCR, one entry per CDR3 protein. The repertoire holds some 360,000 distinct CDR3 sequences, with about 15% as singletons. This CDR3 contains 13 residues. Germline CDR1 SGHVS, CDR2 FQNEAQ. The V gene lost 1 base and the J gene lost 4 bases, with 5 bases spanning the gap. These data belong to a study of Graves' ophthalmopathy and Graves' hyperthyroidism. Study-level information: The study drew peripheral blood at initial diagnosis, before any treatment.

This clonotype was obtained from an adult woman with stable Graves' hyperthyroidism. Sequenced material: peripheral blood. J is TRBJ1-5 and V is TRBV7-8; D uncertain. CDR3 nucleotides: TGTGCCAGCAGCTTAGTGGATAATCAGCCCCAGCATTTT. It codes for CASSLVDNQPQHF.